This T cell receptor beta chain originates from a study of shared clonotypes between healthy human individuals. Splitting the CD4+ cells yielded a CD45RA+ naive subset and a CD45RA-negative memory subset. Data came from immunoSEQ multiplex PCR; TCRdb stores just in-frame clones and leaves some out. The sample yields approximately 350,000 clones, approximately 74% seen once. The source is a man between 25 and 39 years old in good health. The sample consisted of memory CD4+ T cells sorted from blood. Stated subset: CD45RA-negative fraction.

The CDR3 loop is CASSQGGGLNQPQHF. In DNA form, the CDR3 reads TGTGCCAGCAGCCAAGGCGGGGGGCTCAATCAGCCCCAGCATTTT. This chain uses TRBV4-2 with TRBJ1-5, with D possibly being TRBD1 (6 bases). CDR3 length: 15 residues. Germline V gene sequence: CDR1 LGHNA, CDR2 YNFKEQ. V was pared by 1 base and J by 3 bases, with 10 bases between.